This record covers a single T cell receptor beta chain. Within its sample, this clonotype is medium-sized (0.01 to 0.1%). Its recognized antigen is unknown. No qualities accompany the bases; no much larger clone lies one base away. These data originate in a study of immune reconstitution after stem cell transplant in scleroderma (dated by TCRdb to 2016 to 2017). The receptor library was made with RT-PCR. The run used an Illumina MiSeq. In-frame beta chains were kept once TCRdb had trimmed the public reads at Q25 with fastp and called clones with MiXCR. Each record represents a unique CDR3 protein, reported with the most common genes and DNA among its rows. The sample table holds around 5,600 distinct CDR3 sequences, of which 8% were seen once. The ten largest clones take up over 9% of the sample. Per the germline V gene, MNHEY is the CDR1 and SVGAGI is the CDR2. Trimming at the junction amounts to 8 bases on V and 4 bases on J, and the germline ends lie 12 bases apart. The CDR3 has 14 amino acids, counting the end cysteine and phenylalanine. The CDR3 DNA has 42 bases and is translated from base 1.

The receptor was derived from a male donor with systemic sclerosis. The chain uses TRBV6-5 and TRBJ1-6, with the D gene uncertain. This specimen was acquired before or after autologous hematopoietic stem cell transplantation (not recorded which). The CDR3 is CASGRNSYNSPLHF. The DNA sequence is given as TGTGCCAGCGGGAGAAACAGTTATAATTCACCCCTCCACTTT.